This TCR beta chain was found in a study of cytomegalovirus exposure and HLA in healthy donors. Study information: Among the approximately 400 genotyped donors, approximately 81% were placed in the Caucasian-associated ancestry cluster.

It was with 60 Vbeta and 13 Jbeta primers that the PCR ran. The repertoire was sequenced with immunoSEQ multiplex PCR; TCRdb's copy has only in-frame clones and lacks some. The profile covers approximately 150,000 clones, with around nine tenths appearing a single time and about 0.9% taken by the ten largest. About this clone: Its antigen is as yet unknown.

Germline V gene sequence: CDR1 SGHTA, CDR2 FQGNSA. There are 15 residues in the CDR3. The ends lost 5 bases at V and 4 bases at J; junction bases unmatched: 10. Study-level points and caveats: In a later analysis, V- and J-gene trimming of beta chains associated with a DCLRE1C missense variant, replicated independently.

The chain recombines TRBV7-2 with TRBJ1-2, with TRBD1 matching 7 bases. Sequences were obtained from PBMCs. This receptor was obtained from a woman aged 30 to 39 in good health and CMV-seronegative. The CDR3: CASSGRQGGSYGYTF. In DNA, the CDR3 is TGTGCCAGCAGCGGCAGACAGGGCGGATCCTATGGCTACACCTTC.